The 24 T cell receptor beta chains below were found in one sample sequenced in a study of blood T cells in healthy people across ages. For the second PCR, which ran for 7 to 11 cycles, a sample-barcoded 5' primer and a J-beta primer mix were used. TCRdb ran MiXCR on the 5' RACE reads and lists one entry per CDR3 protein. The table lists over 1.5 million distinct CDR3 sequences, roughly 50% of them singletons. Sequencing was performed on blood. Receptors were obtained from a woman in her thirties or forties in good health.

The J gene is TRBJ2-4, the V gene TRBV3-1; D is unclear. Germline V CDR1 and CDR2: LGHDT, YNNKEL (reference sequence). Trimming took 0 bases from V and 0 from J, leaving 15 bases between them. This CDR3 contains 18 residues. This chain's CDR3 is CASSQDLDLRLAKNIQYF. The CDR3 nucleotides are TGTGCCAGCAGCCAAGATCTAGACCTCCGGCTAGCCAAAAACATTCAGTACTTC.

The chain has TRBV20-1 and TRBJ2-7, with D perhaps TRBD2 (5 bases). Germline V gene lookup returns CDR1 DFQATT and CDR2 SNEGSKA (reference sequence). CDR3 length: 11 residues. The V end was cut by 6 bases, the J end by 7 bases, with 13 bases between. Here the CDR3 reads CSARPGKEQYF. In nucleotides, the CDR3 is TGCAGTGCGAGGCCGGGGAAGGAGCAGTACTTC.

This chain uses TRBV7-2 with TRBJ1-5; a possible D gene is TRBD1 (6 bases). Trimming pared 3 bases from V and 1 base from J, leaving 13 bases between. Germline V lookup: CDR1 SGHTA, CDR2 FQGNSA. This CDR3 region has 16 residues. The CDR3 region is CASSLGHRVSNQPQHF. Written as DNA, the CDR3 is TGTGCCAGCAGCTTGGGACACCGGGTGAGCAATCAGCCCCAGCATTTT.

In this sample, this clonotype turned up once. The chain combines TRBV12-3 or TRBV12-4 with TRBJ2-5, with 7 bases fitting TRBD2. This CDR3 spans 16 amino acids. The ends lost 5 bases at V and 3 bases at J; junction bases unmatched: 12. The CDR3 loop reads CASSPRLGGLEETQYF. The CDR3 DNA is TGTGCCAGCAGTCCACGACTCGGGGGGTTGGAAGAGACCCAGTACTTC.

This sequence joins TRBV12-3 or TRBV12-4 and TRBJ1-5; the D gene is possibly TRBD1 (6 bases). V was cut by 7 bases and J by 0 bases, with 13 bases left in between. This CDR3 is 15 amino acids long. DNA of the CDR3: TGTGCCAGCACCGGACAGACAGCTAGCAATCAGCCCCAGCATTTT. Translation: CASTGQTASNQPQHF.

The chain couples TRBV15 to TRBJ1-3; D perhaps matches TRBD1 (5 bases). V was trimmed by 0 bases and J by 0 bases, leaving 15 bases between them. This CDR3 is 18 amino acids long. Germline V lookup: CDR1 LNHNV, CDR2 YYDKDF (reference sequence). CDR3 sequence reads: CATSRDRPGTGSGNTIYF. CDR3 coding DNA: TGTGCCACCAGCAGAGATAGACCCGGGACGGGCTCTGGAAACACCATATATTTT.

The chain is built from TRBV7-2 and TRBJ1-2; the D gene is possibly TRBD1 (5 bases). Germline V lookup: CDR1 SGHTA, CDR2 FQGNSA. CDR3 length equals 15 residues. V gave up 4 bases and J gave up 4 bases, with 16 bases separating them. The CDR3 is CASSSRDPTLYGYTF. CDR3 nucleotide sequence: TGTGCCAGCAGCTCCAGGGACCCCACGCTCTATGGCTACACCTTC.

This clonotype was observed a few times. The CDR3 is CASYTSGGGETQYF. CDR3 DNA sequence: TGTGCCAGCTATACCAGCGGGGGAGGAGAGACCCAGTACTTC. The chain uses TRBV12-3 or TRBV12-4 and TRBJ2-5; TRBD2 aligns across 8 bases. The CDR3 length is 14 residues. Germline trimming cut 8 bases from V and 4 bases from J; bases unmatched to any gene: 9.

This clonotype was counted between two and nine times. J is TRBJ2-1 and V is TRBV14, with a possible D match to TRBD1 (5 bases). Per the germline V gene, CDR1 is SGHDN and CDR2 is FVKESK. The CDR3 has 15 amino acids. The germline V and J ends were trimmed by 1 base and 8 bases, with 15 bases remaining between them. The CDR3 nucleotides read TGTGCCAGCAGCCAAGTCCCAGGGTCGATAGATGAGCAGTTCTTC. Amino acids: CASSQVPGSIDEQFF.

This clonotype was seen only a few times. This chain links TRBV4-2 with TRBJ2-4, with D possibly being TRBD1 or TRBD2 (5 bases each). The DNA end is a closer match to TRBJ2-5, so the J assignment may be wrong. The CDR3 runs 17 residues. Germline values: CDR1 LGHNA, CDR2 YNFKEQ. CDR3: CASSPMPGAGLLETQYF. As DNA, the CDR3 is TGTGCCAGCAGCCCTATGCCCGGGGCAGGGCTACTAGAGACCCAGTACTTC.

The rearrangement joins TRBV20-1 to TRBJ2-1; 9 bases line up with TRBD1. Per germline, CDR1 DFQATT and CDR2 SNEGSKA (reference sequence). With V trimmed by 4 bases and J by 5 bases, 6 bases remained unmatched. CDR3 length equals 14 residues. The CDR3 sequence is CSANHRGLNNEQFF. In DNA form, the CDR3 reads TGCAGTGCTAACCACAGGGGGCTAAACAATGAGCAGTTCTTC.

This clonotype was counted between two and nine times. The V gene is TRBV7-2, the J gene TRBJ2-7, with TRBD1 identical over 9 bases. Germline V gives CDR1 SGHTA, CDR2 FQGNSA. CDR3 length: 17 residues. The J segment lost 0 bases and the V segment lost 4 bases, leaving 10 bases of the junction unmatched. The DNA of the CDR3 is TGTGCCAGCAGCTCCCAACAGGGGGCCATTAGCTCCTACGAGCAGTACTTC. This codes for CASSSQQGAISSYEQYF.

The J gene is TRBJ2-5, the V gene TRBV28; D may correspond to TRBD1 or TRBD2 (5 bases each). The DNA end favors TRBJ2-7, so the J call may be wrong. The CDR3 has 14 residues. Germline V gene data show CDR1 as MDHEN and CDR2 as SYDVKM. The DNA for the CDR3 is TGTGCCAGCAGTTTAGGGTACCGAGGGGCCGAGCAGTACTTC. Its translation: CASSLGYRGAEQYF.

The gene calls are TRBV6-1 and TRBJ2-1; no clear D. Per the germline V gene, CDR1 is MNHNS and CDR2 is SASEGT. CDR3 length equals 19 residues. Between the trimmed V and J ends, which lost 0 bases and 0 bases, there was a span of 18 bases. DNA for the CDR3: TGTGCCAGCAGTGAAGCGTACTCCTTGGCGGACCGCTCCTACAATGAGCAGTTCTTC. Its protein is CASSEAYSLADRSYNEQFF.

This chain links TRBV12-3 or TRBV12-4 with TRBJ2-1; 15 bases are a match to TRBD2. Trimming cost V 6 bases and J 13 bases; bases outside gene matches: 13. The CDR3 totals 16 residues. Written as DNA, the CDR3 is TGTGCCAGCAGGGGATTTGGGGGACTAGCGGGGGGAAGTCAGTTCTTC. Its translation: CASRGFGGLAGGSQFF.

The sample holds a few counts of this clonotype. The rearrangement uses TRBV27 and TRBJ2-1; weak D call: TRBD2 (6 bases). Germline V gene data show CDR1 as MNHEY and CDR2 as SMNVEV (reference sequence). V lost 5 bases and J 0 bases, leaving 11 bases between the germline ends. This CDR3 is built from 15 residues. CDR3 coding DNA: TGTGCCAGCAGTGCGGGGCCCTACTCCTACAATGAGCAGTTCTTC. This codes for CASSAGPYSYNEQFF.

The chain couples TRBV2 to TRBJ1-1, with D perhaps matching TRBD1 (6 bases). Per germline, CDR1 SNHLY and CDR2 FYNNEI. This CDR3 comprises 12 residues. The V end lost 5 bases, the J end lost 8 bases, and 12 bases lay between the germline ends. The CDR3 DNA sequence: TGTGCCAGCAGTCTCCGGACAGAAGAAGCTTTCTTT. This sequence encodes CASSLRTEEAFF. Full variable domain (remainder filled in from reference TRBV2 and TRBJ1-1): EPEVTQTPSHQVTQMGQEVILRCVPISNHLYFYWYRQILGQKVEFLVSFYNNEISEKSEIFDDQFSVERPDGSNFTLKIRSTKLEDSAMYFCASSLRTEEAFFGQGTRLTVV.

V gene TRBV4-1 combines with J gene TRBJ1-6, with TRBD1 as a possible D gene (5 bases). Germline CDR1 MGHRA, CDR2 YSYEKL. Trimming took off 2 bases at V and 7 bases at J, with 9 bases between the two ends. The CDR3 covers 14 residues. CDR3 amino acids: CASSQLQGNSPLHF. The CDR3 DNA reads as TGCGCCAGCAGCCAACTTCAGGGAAATTCACCCCTCCACTTT.

A few counts support this clonotype. The chain's CDR3 is CASSYFHTANEQFF. The CDR3 DNA reads TGTGCCAGCAGTTACTTTCATACAGCAAATGAGCAGTTCTTC. The chain carries TRBV6-2 or TRBV6-3 and TRBJ2-1; D uncertain. Deletions cut 1 base from V and 7 bases from J, with 11 bases between. The CDR3 is 14 residues long. Germline V lookup: CDR1 MNHEY, CDR2 SVGEGT.

V is TRBV4-1 and J is TRBJ1-2, with TRBD1 identical over 9 bases. V shed 5 bases, J shed 8 bases, and the junction held 12 bases outside the gene matches. Per the germline V gene, CDR1 is MGHRA and CDR2 is YSYEKL. The CDR3 contains 15 residues. The CDR3: CASSNRAQGAGGYTF. The DNA of the CDR3 is TGCGCCAGCAGCAACCGAGCACAGGGGGCTGGAGGCTACACCTTC.

This chain uses TRBV27 with TRBJ1-5; TRBD1 is a possible D gene (6 bases). Looked up from germline, CDR1 is MNHEY and CDR2 is SMNVEV (reference sequence). V dropped 0 bases and J dropped 0 bases, with 9 bases sitting between them. The CDR3 spans 16 residues. Written as DNA, the CDR3 is TGTGCCAGCAGTTTATCGGAGGGGGATAGCAATCAGCCCCAGCATTTT. Its protein is CASSLSEGDSNQPQHF.

The table lists this clonotype with a few counts. The chain employs TRBV28 and TRBJ2-7; D possibly corresponds to TRBD1 (7 bases). The germline gives CDR1 MDHEN, CDR2 SYDVKM. The CDR3 extends over 15 amino acids. The ends were cut back, 3 bases at V and 0 bases at J, with 12 bases in the middle. CDR3 loop: CASSFPRGASYEQYF. As DNA, the CDR3 is TGTGCCAGCAGTTTCCCCAGGGGGGCCTCCTACGAGCAGTACTTC. Full variable domain (outside the CDR3, taken from reference TRBV28 and TRBJ2-7): DVKVTQSSRYLVKRTGEKVFLECVQDMDHENMFWYRQDPGLGLRLIYFSYDVKMKEKGDIPEGYSVSREKKERFSLILESASTNQTSMYLCASSFPRGASYEQYFGPGTRLTVT.

This clonotype was seen only a few times. The rearrangement uses TRBV7-2 and TRBJ2-3, with D hard to call. This CDR3 is 14 amino acids long. Germline values: CDR1 SGHTA, CDR2 FQGNSA. The germline V and J ends were trimmed by 4 bases and 2 bases, with 10 bases remaining between them. Written as DNA, the CDR3 is TGTGCCAGCAGCTCCTCTTTAGCCACAGATACGCAGTATTTT. It codes for CASSSSLATDTQYF. The full variable domain, rest sourced from reference TRBV7-2 and TRBJ2-3, is GAGVSQSPSNKVTEKGKDVELRCDPISGHTALYWYRQSLGQGLEFLIYFQGNSAPDKSGLPSDRFSAERTGGSVSTLTIQRTQQEDSAVYLCASSSSLATDTQYFGPGTRLTVL.

This rearrangement joins TRBV6-2 or TRBV6-3 to TRBJ1-2; D call uncertain. Trimming removed 2 bases from V and 7 bases from J, with 14 bases in between. There are 14 residues in the CDR3. CDR1 and CDR2 (germline): MNHEY, SVGEGT. The CDR3 sequence: CASSYELDFSGYTF. CDR3 bases: TGTGCCAGCAGTTACGAGTTGGATTTTTCTGGCTACACCTTC.